These 13 T cell receptor beta chains were all obtained from the same sample, sequenced in a study of shared clonotypes between healthy human individuals. Profiled with immunoSEQ multiplex PCR; TCRdb holds only in-frame clones, not every one. The data contain approximately 720,000 clones, approximately 75% of them seen just once; the ten biggest clones take up roughly 1.8%. The sequencing input was memory CD4+ T cells sorted from blood. The subset denotes: CD45RA-negative fraction. These receptors came from a woman aged 25 to 39 in good health.

V gene TRBV19 combines with J gene TRBJ2-1; perhaps D is TRBD1 or TRBD2 (6 bases each). V lost 5 bases and J lost 8, with 16 bases in between. The germline gives CDR1 LNHDA, CDR2 SQIVND (reference sequence). This CDR3 has 14 amino acids. CDR3 bases: TGTGCCAGTAGTGTAGGGGGAGGAGGGCATGAGCAGTTCTTC. Protein sequence: CASSVGGGGHEQFF.

This sequence joins TRBV7-9 and TRBJ2-1, with 13 bases lining up with TRBD2. Germline V lookup: CDR1 SEHNR, CDR2 FQNEAQ (reference sequence). This CDR3 contains 16 residues. The ends lost 6 bases at V and 5 bases at J; junction bases unmatched: 7. As DNA, the CDR3 is TGTGCCAGCAGTAGGACTAGCGGGAGTGTCCACAATGAGCAGTTCTTC. Protein product: CASSRTSGSVHNEQFF. The full variable domain, in which reference TRBV7-9 and TRBJ2-1 provide the parts outside the CDR3, is DTGVSQNPRHKITKRGQNVTFRCDPISEHNRLYWYRQTLGQGPEFLTYFQNEAQLEKSRLLSDRFSAERPKGSFSTLEIQRTEQGDSAMYLCASSRTSGSVHNEQFFGPGTRLTVL.

The rearrangement uses TRBV29-1 and TRBJ2-6; D is undetermined. Germline V gene sequence: CDR1 SQVTM, CDR2 ANQGSEA. The CDR3 has 15 residues. V was clipped by 5 bases and J by 2 bases, with 13 bases between them. The CDR3 sequence is CSVLIGPAGANVLTF. In DNA form, the CDR3 reads TGCAGCGTTTTAATCGGCCCAGCTGGGGCCAACGTCCTGACTTTC.

CDR3 bases: TGTGCCAGCAGCTTGTTTCAGGCTCAAGAGACCCAGTACTTC. Translated: CASSLFQAQETQYF. V usage is TRBV7-9 and J usage is TRBJ2-5; D gene unclear. There are 14 residues in the CDR3. The V and J ends lost 3 bases and 2 bases respectively, with 10 bases between them. The germline gives CDR1 SEHNR, CDR2 FQNEAQ (reference sequence).

CDR3 coding DNA: TGTGCCAGCCTCGACAGGTCTGGAAACACCATATATTTT. Protein product: CASLDRSGNTIYF. The chain employs TRBV6-1 and TRBJ1-3; D is perhaps TRBD1 (6 bases). Trimming removed 8 bases from V and 1 base from J, with 9 bases in between. The CDR3 runs 13 residues. Germline-derived CDR1 and CDR2 are MNHNS and SASEGT.

Only a few counts were recorded for this clone. This rearrangement joins TRBV19 to TRBJ2-1; D might be TRBD1 (6 bases). V shed 4 bases and J shed 0 bases, with 16 bases lying between them. The CDR3 length is 17 residues. Looked up from germline, CDR1 is LNHDA and CDR2 is SQIVND (reference sequence). In nucleotides, the CDR3 is TGTGCCAGTAGTACCCCAGGACAGCCCAGCTCCTACAATGAGCAGTTCTTC. Protein sequence: CASSTPGQPSSYNEQFF.

This chain joins TRBV20-1 and TRBJ1-1; no definite D call. The CDR3 contains 11 residues. Trimming removed 7 bases at V and 0 bases at J, with 6 bases between. Germline CDR1 reads DFQATT; CDR2 reads SNEGSKA (reference sequence). The CDR3, as DNA: TGCAGTGGTGGGGTGAACACTGAAGCTTTCTTT. Protein product: CSGGVNTEAFF.

This clone was observed once. The V gene is TRBV10-2, the J gene TRBJ2-1; TRBD2 matches 13 bases. Germline lookup yields CDR1 WSHSY and CDR2 SAAADI. The V segment lost 6 bases and the J segment 8 bases; nucleotides outside the gene matches: 7. The CDR3 totals 15 residues. The CDR3 coding sequence is TGCGCCAGCAGGACGGGACTAGCGGGAATCTATGAGCAGTTCTTC. Amino acids: CASRTGLAGIYEQFF.

The J gene is TRBJ2-1, the V gene TRBV5-1; 9 nucleotides align to TRBD2. CDR3 size: 18 residues. Looked up from germline, CDR1 is SGHRS and CDR2 is YFSETQ. V was clipped by 2 bases and J by 0 bases; unmatched bases: 9. The CDR3 DNA reads TGCGCCAGCAGCTTCAGATGGACTAGCGAGCGCTCCTACAATGAGCAGTTCTTC. Translation: CASSFRWTSERSYNEQFF.

V is TRBV6-1 and J is TRBJ1-5; maybe TRBD1 (5 bases). Looked up from germline, CDR1 is MNHNS and CDR2 is SASEGT. V was clipped by 3 bases and J by 7 bases, with 10 bases between them. The CDR3 sequence is 13 residues long. The CDR3 loop reads CASSEQGGQPQHF. CDR3 DNA: TGTGCCAGCAGTGAGCAGGGAGGGCAGCCCCAGCATTTT.

This chain uses TRBV6-1 with TRBJ1-1; no definite D call. V lost 0 bases and J lost 4, with 6 bases in between. The CDR3 extends over 13 amino acids. Germline loops: CDR1 MNHNS, CDR2 SASEGT. In DNA form, the CDR3 reads TGTGCCAGCAGTGAAGCGGAGAGCACTGAAGCTTTCTTT. Its protein product is CASSEAESTEAFF.

To note about this clone: Since a far larger clone is one base different, this is likely a read error. The V call is TRBV30, the J call TRBJ2-6, with a tentative D call TRBD1 (5 bases). CDR1 and CDR2 (germline): GTSNPN, SVGIG (reference sequence). The CDR3 totals 14 residues. The CDR3 bases are TGTGCCTGCAAAGGGGCCTCTGGGGCCAACATCCTGACTTTC. Translated: CACKGASGANILTF. Full variable domain (rest looked up from reference TRBV30 and TRBJ2-6): SQTIHQWPATLVQPVGSPLSLECTVEGTSNPNLYWYRQAAGRGLQLLFYSVGIGQISSEVPQNLSASRPQDRQFILSSKKLLLSDSGFYLCACKGASGANILTFGAGSRLTVL.

This chain uses TRBV29-1 with TRBJ2-7, with 11 nucleotides matching TRBD1. V dropped 7 bases and J dropped 4; count of bases not matched to a gene: 3. The germline V gene encodes CDR1 SQVTM and CDR2 ANQGSEA. The CDR3 consists of 12 residues. The CDR3 reads CSAGTGGYEQYF. DNA for the CDR3: TGCAGCGCCGGGACAGGGGGGTACGAGCAGTACTTC.